This entry features one TCR beta chain sequence. The antigen remains unidentified. The J segment lost 0 bases and the V segment lost 3 bases, leaving 4 bases of the junction unmatched. The CDR3 is 17 amino acids. In germline, CDR1 is LGHNA, CDR2 YSLEER. Here immunoSEQ multiplex PCR was the method, and the copy in TCRdb shows in-frame clones only, minus some. Here the sample spans some 79,000 clones, around 94% being singletons. The source of the sample is a study of cytomegalovirus exposure and HLA in healthy donors. General observations from the study: Investigators reported about 160 TCR beta chains as tied to cytomegalovirus.

The sequencing input was PBMCs. The sequence derives from a woman aged 18-29 years in good health and CMV-seropositive. V is TRBV4-3 and J is TRBJ2-1; 11 bases match TRBD2. The CDR3 loop is CASSQRGTSGSYNEQFF. DNA of the CDR3: TGCGCCAGCAGCCAGAGAGGGACTAGCGGCTCCTACAATGAGCAGTTCTTC.